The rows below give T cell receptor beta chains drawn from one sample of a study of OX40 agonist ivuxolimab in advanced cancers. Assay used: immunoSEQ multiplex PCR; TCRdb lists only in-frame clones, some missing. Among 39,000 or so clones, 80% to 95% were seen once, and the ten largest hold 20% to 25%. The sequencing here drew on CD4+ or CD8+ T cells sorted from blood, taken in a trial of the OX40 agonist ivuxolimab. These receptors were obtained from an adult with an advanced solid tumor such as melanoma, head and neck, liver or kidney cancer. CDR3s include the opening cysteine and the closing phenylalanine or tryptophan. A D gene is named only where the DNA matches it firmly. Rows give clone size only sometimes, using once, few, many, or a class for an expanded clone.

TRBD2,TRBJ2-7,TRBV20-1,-,TGCAGTGCCGCATCGGGGGGCGAGCAGTACTTC,CSAASGGEQYF
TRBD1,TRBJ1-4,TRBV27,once,TGTGCCAGCAGGCCCTGGACAGGGTCGGATGAAAAACTGTTTTTT,CASRPWTGSDEKLFF
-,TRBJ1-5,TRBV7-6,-,TGTGCCAGCAGCTTAGGACAGAATCAGCCCCAGCATTTT,CASSLGQNQPQHF
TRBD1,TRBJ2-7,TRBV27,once,TGTGCCAGCACCCCCGGGACAGGGTCCTACGAGCAGTACTTC,CASTPGTGSYEQYF
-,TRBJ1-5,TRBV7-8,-,TGTGCCAGCAGCTTAGCGCGCGGGACTCAGCCCCAGCATTTT,CASSLARGTQPQHF
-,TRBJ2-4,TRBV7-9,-,TGTGCCAGCAGCTCCACAACGGAGGACATTCAGTACTTC,CASSSTTEDIQYF
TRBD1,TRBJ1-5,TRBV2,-,TGTGCCAGCAGTGAGGGGACAGGGATAAGCAATCAGCCCCAGCATTTT,CASSEGTGISNQPQHF
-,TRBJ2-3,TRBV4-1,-,TGCGCCAGCAGCCTGGGACATTTGGATACGCAGTATTTT,CASSLGHLDTQYF
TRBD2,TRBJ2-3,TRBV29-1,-,TGCAGCGTGCGGACTAGCGGATACACAGATACGCAGTATTTT,CSVRTSGYTDTQYF
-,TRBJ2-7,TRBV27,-,TGTGCCAGCAGTACTCGTTCTGAACCCAAGGGCTCCTACGAGCAGTACTTC,CASSTRSEPKGSYEQYF
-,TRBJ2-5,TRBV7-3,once,TGTGCCAGCAGCCGGTTGGGGGCGGCGGGCGAGACCCAGTACTTC,CASSRLGAAGETQYF
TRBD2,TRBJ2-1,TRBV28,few,TGTGCCAGCAGCACCCTGCGGGGGATCTACAATGAGCAGTTCTTC,CASSTLRGIYNEQFF
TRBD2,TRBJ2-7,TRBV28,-,TGTGCCAGCAGTCCCGGGACTAGCCACGAGCAGTACTTC,CASSPGTSHEQYF
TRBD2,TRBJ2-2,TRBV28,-,TGTGCCAGCAGTCGACTAGCGGGAGGTACCGGGGAGCTGTTTTTT,CASSRLAGGTGELFF
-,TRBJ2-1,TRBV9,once,TGTGCCAGCAGCACCCCAGGCAATGAGCAGTTCTTC,CASSTPGNEQFF
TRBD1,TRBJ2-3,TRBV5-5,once,TGTGCCAGCAGCTTGGAAGGGGGCGCAACAATCACAGATACGCAGTATTTT,CASSLEGGATITDTQYF
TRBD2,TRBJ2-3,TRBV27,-,TGTGCCAGCAGTTTATTAGCGGGTGAGGCTAGCACAGATACGCAGTATTTT,CASSLLAGEASTDTQYF
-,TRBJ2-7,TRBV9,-,TGTGCCAGCAGCGGCACTAGCTCCTACGAGCAGTACTTC,CASSGTSSYEQYF
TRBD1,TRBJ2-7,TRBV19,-,TGTGCCAGTAGTATAGCGGGACAGGGGGTCTACGAGCAGTACTTC,CASSIAGQGVYEQYF
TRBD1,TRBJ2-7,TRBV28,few,TGTGCCAGCGGACAGGTGTACGAGCAGTACTTC,CASGQVYEQYF
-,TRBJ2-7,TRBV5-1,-,TGCGCCAGCAGCTACGGACAGTTCTACGAGCAGTACTTC,CASSYGQFYEQYF
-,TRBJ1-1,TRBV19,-,TGTGCCAGCACCCTTACTTTCACGGGCGCCACTGAAGCTTTCTTT,CASTLTFTGATEAFF
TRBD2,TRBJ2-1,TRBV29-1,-,TGCAGCGTTGGCGGGGGGTCCTACAATGAGCAGTTCTTC,CSVGGGSYNEQFF
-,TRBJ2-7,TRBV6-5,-,TGTGCCAGCAGTTACACCCAAGGGTACGAGCAGTACTTC,CASSYTQGYEQYF
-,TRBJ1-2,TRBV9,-,TGTGCCAGCAGCTCCCCCGACGGCTACACCTTC,CASSSPDGYTF
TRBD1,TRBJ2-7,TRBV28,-,TGTGCCAGCAGGCTGACAGGGGGCGCGGTGGACGAGCAGTACTTC,CASRLTGGAVDEQYF
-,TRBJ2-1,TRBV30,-,TGTGCCTGGTCCGAACTTGGTCTGGGTTATAGGCAGTTCTTC,CAWSELGLGYRQFF
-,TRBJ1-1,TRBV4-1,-,TGCGCCAGCAGCCCCGCCGACAGCACTGAAGCTTTCTTT,CASSPADSTEAFF